These 25 T cell receptor beta chains originate from one sample sequenced in a study of tumor T cells in aggressive B-cell lymphoma. Assay used: immunoSEQ multiplex PCR; TCRdb lists only in-frame clones, some missing. This table has approximately 7,100 clones, around 83% appearing once. Sequenced sample: tumor tissue. The receptors derive from an adult with diffuse large B cell lymphoma.

The J gene is TRBJ2-7, the V gene TRBV6-1, with 9 bases matching TRBD1. V shed 2 bases and J 4 bases; nucleotides not matched to a gene: 12. The CDR3 is 17 residues long. The germline V gene has CDR1 MNHNS and CDR2 SASEGT. The CDR3 DNA is TGTGCCAGCAGTGAATACGGGGGACAGGGATTTTATTACGAGCAGTACTTC. The encoded protein is CASSEYGGQGFYYEQYF.

The chain couples TRBV7-9 to TRBJ2-1, with 12 bases lining up with TRBD2. The length of the CDR3 is 14 residues. The J segment lost 8 bases and the V segment lost 4 bases, leaving 3 bases of the junction unmatched. CDR1 is SEHNR, CDR2 FQNEAQ, per germline (reference sequence). CDR3 amino acids: CASSSSGRAYEQFF. DNA for the CDR3: TGTGCCAGCAGCTCTAGCGGGAGGGCCTATGAGCAGTTCTTC.

The chain couples TRBV4-1 to TRBJ2-5; 7 positions match TRBD1. Germline V gene data show CDR1 as MGHRA and CDR2 as YSYEKL. The CDR3 runs to 17 residues. V was clipped by 2 bases and J by 3 bases; unmatched bases: 12. The CDR3, as DNA: TGCGCCAGCAGCCAAAGCCCTATTCCCGGGACAGAAGAGACCCAGTACTTC. Translating it yields CASSQSPIPGTEETQYF.

This chain joins TRBV6-6 and TRBJ2-3, with 10 bases identical to TRBD2. Looked up from germline, CDR1 is MNHNY and CDR2 is SVGAGI (reference sequence). J lost 5 bases, V lost 2 bases, and 7 bases had no gene match. The CDR3 has 16 residues. CDR3 in amino acids: CASSYGSGGPLDTQYF. The CDR3 nucleotides are TGTGCCAGCAGTTACGGTAGCGGGGGGCCATTAGATACGCAGTATTTT.

This sequence joins TRBV13 and TRBJ1-1; TRBD1 matches at 8 bases. Germline CDR1 and CDR2: PRHDT and FYEKMQ (reference sequence). V shed 5 bases, J shed 8 bases, and the junction held 4 bases outside the gene matches. CDR3 length equals 12 residues. The DNA of the CDR3 is TGTGCCAGCAGCCGGACAGGGAAAGAAGCTTTCTTT. This codes for CASSRTGKEAFF.

CDR3 in amino acids: CASSIAGVYEQYF. The CDR3 DNA follows: TGTGCCAGTAGTATCGCAGGGGTCTACGAGCAGTACTTC. The chain combines TRBV19 with TRBJ2-7, with D perhaps matching TRBD1 (6 bases). The CDR3 has 13 residues. V lost 3 bases to trimming and J lost 3 bases, with 9 bases between them. From germline, CDR1 is LNHDA and CDR2 SQIVND (reference sequence).

This chain joins TRBV14 and TRBJ2-2; no clear D gene. Trimming left V 3 bases short and J 3 bases short, with 8 bases between. Germline assignment: CDR1 SGHDN and CDR2 FVKESK. The CDR3 contains 14 residues. CDR3 loop: CASSHVLDTGELFF. The CDR3 region has the DNA TGTGCCAGCAGCCATGTCTTAGACACCGGGGAGCTGTTTTTT. The whole variable domain, filled in from reference TRBV14 and TRBJ2-2, reads EAGVTQFPSHSVIEKGQTVTLRCDPISGHDNLYWYRRVMGKEIKFLLHFVKESKQDESGMPNNRFLAERTGGTYSTLKVQPAELEDSGVYFCASSHVLDTGELFFGEGSRLTVL.

The CDR3 region is CASSLVTGFGEKLFF. CDR3 nucleotide sequence: TGTGCCAGCAGCTTAGTAACTGGTTTCGGTGAAAAACTGTTTTTT. The chain recombines TRBV7-9 with TRBJ1-4; D gene ambiguous. The V gene lost 1 base and the J gene lost 7 bases, with 13 bases spanning the gap. The CDR3 is 15 amino acids. The germline CDR1 and CDR2 sequences are SEHNR and FQNEAQ (reference sequence).

The rearrangement uses TRBV28 and TRBJ2-7; maybe TRBD2 (5 bases). Germline CDR1 and CDR2: MDHEN and SYDVKM. V shed 3 bases and J shed 0 bases, with 12 bases lying between them. The CDR3 covers 15 residues. DNA for the CDR3: TGTGCCAGCAGTTTCGAAGGGAGCCTCTCCTACGAGCAGTACGTC. It codes for CASSFEGSLSYEQYV.

The V and J genes are TRBV7-9 and TRBJ2-1, with D possibly being TRBD1 (6 bases). The CDR3 is 17 residues long. V dropped 5 bases and J dropped 0 bases, with 17 bases sitting between them. CDR1 and CDR2 from the germline V gene are SEHNR and FQNEAQ (reference sequence). CDR3 residues: CASSTTDTGLSYNEQFF. Written as DNA, the CDR3 is TGTGCCAGCAGCACGACGGATACAGGGCTCTCCTACAATGAGCAGTTCTTC.

The CDR3 DNA reads TGTGCCTGGAGGTGGAGACAGGGCTCCAATGGCTACACCTTC. Amino acids: CAWRWRQGSNGYTF. The chain uses TRBV30 and TRBJ1-2; 7 positions agree with TRBD1. Germline V gene data show CDR1 as GTSNPN and CDR2 as SVGIG (reference sequence). The CDR3 consists of 14 residues. The ends lost 3 bases at V and 6 bases at J; junction bases unmatched: 10.

This chain joins TRBV28 and TRBJ2-5, with 7 nucleotides matching TRBD1. This CDR3 has 20 residues. Looked up from germline, CDR1 is MDHEN and CDR2 is SYDVKM. With 2 bases clipped from V and 4 bases from J, the junction kept 22 bases outside the gene matches. CDR3 protein: CASSLEGRGFRAPDLETQYF. The CDR3 DNA reads TGTGCCAGCAGTTTAGAAGGCAGGGGGTTTAGGGCCCCGGACTTAGAGACCCAGTACTTC.

V and J are TRBV16 and TRBJ2-6, with a possible D match to TRBD2 (5 bases). Germline assignment: CDR1 KGHSY and CDR2 FQNENV. V gave up 4 bases and J gave up 0 bases, with 13 bases separating them. The CDR3 has 17 amino acids. The CDR3 sequence: CASSPGVGSSGANVLTF. The CDR3 DNA reads TGTGCCAGCAGCCCCGGAGTGGGGAGCTCTGGGGCCAACGTCCTGACTTTC.

The CDR3 DNA reads TGCGCCAGCAGCTTGGGGACTAGCCGGGAATACAATGAGCAGTTCTTC. It codes for CASSLGTSREYNEQFF. This rearrangement joins TRBV5-1 to TRBJ2-1; 8 positions match TRBD2. Germline V CDR1 and CDR2: SGHRS, YFSETQ. Losses at the gene ends were 0 bases for V and 4 bases for J; bases not matched to a gene: 6. The CDR3 is 16 amino acids.

The chain links TRBV9 to TRBJ2-3, with D tentatively TRBD2 (6 bases). The CDR3 has 15 amino acids. Germline CDR1 and CDR2: SGDLS and YYNGEE. Trimming took off 4 bases at V and 0 bases at J, with 12 bases between the two ends. The CDR3: CASSTGLASTDTQYF. CDR3 DNA sequence: TGTGCCAGCAGCACGGGACTGGCTAGCACAGATACGCAGTATTTT.

This clone was counted once. The rearrangement uses TRBV7-9 and TRBJ2-7, with 7 nucleotides matching TRBD1. J lost 0 bases, V lost 7 bases, and 15 bases had no gene match. This CDR3 region has 17 residues. Germline V gene lookup returns CDR1 SEHNR and CDR2 FQNEAQ (reference sequence). CDR3 in amino acids: CASTLLAGQGVSYEQYF. The DNA of the CDR3 is TGTGCCAGCACCCTTCTGGCTGGGCAGGGGGTCTCCTACGAGCAGTACTTC.

The V gene is TRBV30, the J gene TRBJ2-1; D is perhaps TRBD2 (5 bases). The CDR3 totals 13 residues. Per germline, CDR1 GTSNPN and CDR2 SVGIG (reference sequence). V lost 0 bases to trimming and J lost 9 bases, with 12 bases between them. The CDR3 sequence: CAWSVVGGAEQFF. For the CDR3, the DNA is TGTGCCTGGAGTGTAGTAGGAGGAGCTGAGCAGTTCTTC.

This clone was seen once. The chain uses TRBV9 and TRBJ2-3, with TRBD1 as a possible D gene (6 bases). CDR1 and CDR2 from the germline V gene are SGDLS and YYNGEE. V lost 3 bases to trimming and J lost 11 bases, with 16 bases between them. The CDR3 has 13 amino acids. The chain's CDR3 is CASSDDRDMGQYF. Here the CDR3 DNA reads TGTGCCAGCAGCGACGACCGGGACATGGGGCAGTATTTT.

In this sample, this clone turned up a few times. J is TRBJ2-4 and V is TRBV13; no definite D call. The CDR3 totals 13 residues. Looked up from germline, CDR1 is PRHDT and CDR2 is FYEKMQ (reference sequence). The V end was cut by 0 bases, the J end by 5 bases, with 5 bases between. The CDR3 DNA sequence: TGTGCCAGCAGCTTAGGACAGCAAAACATTCAGTACTTC. The encoded protein is CASSLGQQNIQYF. Drawing the rest from reference TRBV13 and TRBJ2-4, the complete variable domain is AAGVIQSPRHLIKEKRETATLKCYPIPRHDTVYWYQQGPGQDPQFLISFYEKMQSDKGSIPDRFSAQQFSDYHSELNMSSLELGDSALYFCASSLGQQNIQYFGAGTRLSVL.

The gene calls are TRBV7-6 and TRBJ1-1, with 11 bases aligning to TRBD1. Germline V gives CDR1 SGHVS, CDR2 FNYEAQ. CDR3 length: 14 amino acids. J gave up 6 bases and V 1 base, and 1 base lay outside the gene matches. In DNA, the CDR3 is TGTGCCAGCAGCTTAGGGACAGGGGGCCCTGAAGCTTTCTTT. Translated: CASSLGTGGPEAFF. The whole variable domain, remainder taken from reference TRBV7-6 and TRBJ1-1, is GAGVSQSPRYKVTKRGQDVALRCDPISGHVSLYWYRQALGQGPEFLTYFNYEAQQDKSGLPNDRFSAERPEGSISTLTIQRTEQRDSAMYRCASSLGTGGPEAFFGQGTRLTVV.

This clone was seen a few times. The chain combines TRBV19 with TRBJ1-1; D is uncertain. The length of the CDR3 is 12 residues. The V gene's germline CDR1 is LNHDA and CDR2 SQIVND (reference sequence). With 5 bases removed from V and 3 bases from J, the gap between germline ends came to 7 bases. CDR3 residues: CASSPVYTEAFF. The CDR3 nucleotides read TGTGCCAGTAGTCCCGTCTACACTGAAGCTTTCTTT. The full variable domain, in which reference TRBV19 and TRBJ1-1 provide the parts outside the CDR3, is DGGITQSPKYLFRKEGQNVTLSCEQNLNHDAMYWYRQDPGQGLRLIYYSQIVNDFQKGDIAEGYSVSREKKESFPLTVTSAQKNPTAFYLCASSPVYTEAFFGQGTRLTVV.

The chain links TRBV27 to TRBJ2-1; unclear D gene. V was trimmed by 0 bases and J by 7 bases, leaving 7 bases between them. This CDR3 has 13 residues. The germline gives CDR1 MNHEY, CDR2 SMNVEV (reference sequence). The CDR3 is CASSLSPENEQFF. The CDR3 coding sequence is TGTGCCAGCAGTTTATCCCCTGAGAATGAGCAGTTCTTC.

The genes are TRBV4-1 and TRBJ1-1; D remains unclear. Per the germline V gene, CDR1 is MGHRA and CDR2 is YSYEKL. This CDR3 is 12 amino acids long. Trimming took 6 bases from V and 0 from J, leaving 5 bases between them. CDR3 nucleotides: TGCGCCAGCAGTGAGATGAACACTGAAGCTTTCTTT. Translation: CASSEMNTEAFF.

On this clone itself: The same CDR3 can be traced to other DNA sequences in this sample. This chain joins TRBV5-1 and TRBJ1-1; 7 bases are a match to TRBD1. CDR1 and CDR2 (germline): SGHRS, YFSETQ. The CDR3 length is 14 residues. The V gene end was trimmed by 5 bases and the J gene end by 5 bases; junction bases not matched to a gene: 9. CDR3 in amino acids: CASRAQGVRTEAFF. The CDR3 bases are TGCGCCAGCAGAGCGCAGGGGGTCAGAACTGAAGCTTTCTTT.

This clone was seen more than once but under ten times. J is TRBJ1-4 and V is TRBV27; TRBD1 aligns across 10 bases. Germline loops: CDR1 MNHEY, CDR2 SMNVEV (reference sequence). This CDR3 comprises 18 residues. The V and J ends lost 4 bases and 0 bases, in that order; junction bases with no gene match: 8. CDR3 sequence reads: CASSSDRDRGATNEKLFF. Here the CDR3 DNA reads TGTGCCAGCAGTTCCGACCGGGACAGGGGCGCAACTAATGAAAAACTGTTTTTT.